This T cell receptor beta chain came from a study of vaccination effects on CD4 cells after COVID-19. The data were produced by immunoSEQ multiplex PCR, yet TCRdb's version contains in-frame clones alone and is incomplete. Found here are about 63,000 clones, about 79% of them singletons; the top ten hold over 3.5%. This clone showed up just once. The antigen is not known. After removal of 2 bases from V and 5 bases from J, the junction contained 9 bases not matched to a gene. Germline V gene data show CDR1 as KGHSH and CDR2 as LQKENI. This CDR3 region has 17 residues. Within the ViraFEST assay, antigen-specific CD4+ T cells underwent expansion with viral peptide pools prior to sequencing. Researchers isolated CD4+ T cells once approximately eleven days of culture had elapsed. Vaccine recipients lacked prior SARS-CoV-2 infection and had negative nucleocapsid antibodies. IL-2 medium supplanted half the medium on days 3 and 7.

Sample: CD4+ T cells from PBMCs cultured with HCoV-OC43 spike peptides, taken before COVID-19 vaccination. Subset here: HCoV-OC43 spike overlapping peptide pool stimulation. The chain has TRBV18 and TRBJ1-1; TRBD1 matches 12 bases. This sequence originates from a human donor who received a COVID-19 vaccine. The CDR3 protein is CASSPYRDRGLGTEAFF. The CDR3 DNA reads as TGTGCCAGCTCACCATACCGGGACAGGGGGCTCGGGACTGAAGCTTTCTTT.